What follows is one TCR beta chain and its context. The assay was immunoSEQ multiplex PCR, and TCRdb's table has in-frame clones only and misses some. This sample has roughly 73,000 clones; around 93% occur once, and the top ten carry roughly 0.25%. The data belong to a study of technical replicates of blood from a few donors. This TCR derives from a human donor in good health. The sample was T cells isolated from PBMCs.

This CDR3 reads CASPDSPYNEQFF. CDR3 nucleotides: TGTGCCAGCCCGGACTCTCCATACAATGAGCAGTTCTTC. This chain connects TRBV2 to TRBJ2-1, with D possibly being TRBD2 (5 bases). Per germline, CDR1 SNHLY and CDR2 FYNNEI. V lost 8 bases, J lost 4 bases, and 12 bases lay in between. The CDR3 runs 13 residues.